This T cell receptor (beta chain) was captured in a study of blood T cell repertoires in COVID-19. Background on the study: Sites in the United States, Italy and Spain provided acute and convalescent COVID-19 samples. In each case, the material was cDNA or gDNA derived from T cells, B-cell-depleted T cells, or PBMCs.

Measured with immunoSEQ multiplex PCR; TCRdb has only the in-frame clones, and not every one. The sample contains 350,000 or so clones, more than 70% of which appear only once. Sequenced input: peripheral blood. The sequence was collected from a man younger than 40 with active or convalescent COVID-19.

DNA for the CDR3: TGTGCCAGCAGGACACAGGGGGCCTTTGTTGGCTACACCTTC. It is translated as CASRTQGAFVGYTF. The V gene is TRBV6-5, the J gene TRBJ1-2; 9 bases fit TRBD1. V trimming: 6 bases; J trimming: 7 bases; junction bases outside the gene matches: 9. Germline CDR1 MNHEY, CDR2 SVGAGI. This CDR3 spans 14 amino acids.